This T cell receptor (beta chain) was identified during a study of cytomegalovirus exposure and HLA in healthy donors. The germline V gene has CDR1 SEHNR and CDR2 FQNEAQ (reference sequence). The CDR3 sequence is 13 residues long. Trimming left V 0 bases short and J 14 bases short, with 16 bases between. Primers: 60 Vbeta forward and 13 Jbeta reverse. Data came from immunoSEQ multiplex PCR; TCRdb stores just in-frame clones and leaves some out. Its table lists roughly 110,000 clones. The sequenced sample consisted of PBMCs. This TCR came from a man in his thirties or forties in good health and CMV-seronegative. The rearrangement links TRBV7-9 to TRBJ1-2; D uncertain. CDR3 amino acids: CASSLASGSAQTF. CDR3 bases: TGTGCCAGCAGCTTAGCCTCAGGCTCGGCACAGACCTTC.